The 10 T cell receptor beta chains listed next were all sequenced from one sample in a study of T cell clonotyping in hematopoietic cell transplantation. As for time point: recipient sample about 28 days before transplant, after cytoreduction. Produced via immunoSEQ multiplex PCR; TCRdb's table is partial and in-frame only. This sample yields over 5,500 clones, of which over 75% are seen a single time; about 14% belongs to the top ten. The sequencing here drew on peripheral blood mononuclear cells, taken before stem cell transplant. These receptors were taken from a woman between 50 and 59 years old with acute myeloid leukemia. Some clones in this sample may be carry-over from other donors' samples.

The genes are TRBV30 and TRBJ2-5; the match to TRBD2 covers 7 bases. Germline V gives CDR1 GTSNPN, CDR2 SVGIG (reference sequence). V dropped 2 bases and J dropped 2; count of bases not matched to a gene: 2. The CDR3 totals 13 residues. This chain's CDR3 is CAWSWGGQETQYF. CDR3 DNA sequence: TGTGCCTGGAGTTGGGGGGGACAAGAGACCCAGTACTTC.

The chain joins TRBV7-2 to TRBJ2-1; 9 nucleotides match TRBD2. Germline assignment: CDR1 SGHTA and CDR2 FQGNSA. V lost 5 bases and J lost 4; bases outside the gene matches: 12. The CDR3 contains 17 residues. CDR3 sequence reads: CASSQKGLAKIYNEQFF. CDR3 sequence (DNA): TGTGCCAGCAGCCAAAAGGGACTAGCAAAGATTTACAATGAGCAGTTCTTC.

The CDR3 nucleotides read TGTGCCAGCAGCCACAGTTATAACTATGGCTACACCTTC. Protein: CASSHSYNYGYTF. The chain employs TRBV11-1 and TRBJ1-2; no definite D call. Trimming cost V 5 bases and J 1 base, with 8 bases left between them. CDR1 is SGHAT, CDR2 FQDESV, per germline (reference sequence). The CDR3 length is 13 residues. The full variable domain, rest sourced from reference TRBV11-1 and TRBJ1-2, is EAEVAQSPRYKITEKSQAVAFWCDPISGHATLYWYRQILGQGPELLVQFQDESVVDDSQLPKDRFSAERLKGVDSTLKIQPAELGDSAMYLCASSHSYNYGYTFGSGTRLTVV.

The chain is built from TRBV5-1 and TRBJ2-6; TRBD1 matches at 7 bases. Unmatched junction bases numbered 7, after V lost 4 bases and J lost 9 bases. From germline, CDR1 is SGHRS and CDR2 YFSETQ. This CDR3 contains 14 residues. The CDR3 sequence is CASSGQTGLNVLTF. The CDR3 DNA follows: TGCGCCAGCAGCGGACAGACAGGGCTCAACGTCCTGACTTTC.

The chain links TRBV30 to TRBJ2-3; TRBD1 might be the D (6 bases). The germline V and J ends were trimmed by 4 bases and 4 bases, with 21 bases remaining between them. Germline CDR1 reads GTSNPN; CDR2 reads SVGIG (reference sequence). This CDR3 is built from 16 residues. The CDR3, as DNA: TGTGCCTGGAAGGGCGGAAAGACAGCAGGGGCAGATACGCAGTATTTT. It is translated as CAWKGGKTAGADTQYF.

The CDR3 nucleotides read TGTGCCAGCAGCTTAGATTTGACCCAGCTAGGACAGTCCTACAATGAGCAGTTCTTC. Amino acid sequence: CASSLDLTQLGQSYNEQFF. This rearrangement joins TRBV11-2 to TRBJ2-1; the D gene is possibly TRBD1 (6 bases). CDR1 and CDR2 from the germline V gene are SGHAT and FQNNGV. This CDR3 contains 19 residues. Deletions cut 0 bases from V and 1 base from J, with 19 bases between.

The V gene is TRBV5-1, the J gene TRBJ2-3, with D possibly TRBD1 on 6 matching bases. CDR1 is SGHRS and CDR2 is YFSETQ in the germline V gene. V lost 6 bases to trimming and J lost 0 bases, with 11 bases between them. This CDR3 contains 14 residues. Written as DNA, the CDR3 is TGCGCCAGCATCAGGGGCGGGAGCACAGATACGCAGTATTTT. This codes for CASIRGGSTDTQYF.

The rearrangement joins TRBV6-4 to TRBJ1-1, with unresolved D. Germline V gene sequence: CDR1 MRHNA, CDR2 SNTAGT. CDR3 length: 13 residues. Trimming cost V 4 bases and J 5 bases, with 11 bases left between them. The CDR3: CASSVGVGTEAFF. The CDR3 DNA reads as TGTGCCAGCAGTGTCGGCGTTGGGACTGAAGCTTTCTTT.

The rearrangement links TRBV19 to TRBJ2-1, with 9 bases that match TRBD1. This CDR3 region has 18 residues. J gave up 6 bases and V 5 bases, and 17 bases lay outside the gene matches. Germline assignment: CDR1 LNHDA and CDR2 SQIVND (reference sequence). CDR3 in DNA: TGTGCCAGTAGTTCTGAAGGGGGACAGGGAGGATTTGGCAATGAGCAGTTCTTC. Protein: CASSSEGGQGGFGNEQFF. Full variable domain (rest looked up from reference TRBV19 and TRBJ2-1): DGGITQSPKYLFRKEGQNVTLSCEQNLNHDAMYWYRQDPGQGLRLIYYSQIVNDFQKGDIAEGYSVSREKKESFPLTVTSAQKNPTAFYLCASSSEGGQGGFGNEQFFGPGTRLTVL.

This clone was detected only a few times. The chain uses TRBV28 and TRBJ2-1; D gene unclear. V was trimmed by 1 base and J by 6 bases, leaving 4 bases between them. This CDR3 region has 12 residues. The V gene's germline CDR1 is MDHEN and CDR2 SYDVKM. The CDR3 DNA is TGTGCCAGCAGTTTATATGGCAATGAGCAGTTCTTC. It yields the protein CASSLYGNEQFF.